A single sample gave rise to the 11 T cell receptor beta chains below, sequenced in a study of blood T cell repertoires in COVID-19. TCRdb's table, derived via immunoSEQ multiplex PCR, lists solely in-frame clones and lacks some. The table shows 490,000 or so clones, with approximately 91% occurring only once. The sample taken for sequencing was PBMCs or T cells enriched from blood (not recorded which). The receptors stem from a woman in her fifties or sixties who had recovered from COVID-19.

The CDR3 DNA is TGTGCCAGCAGCTGGCTAGCGGGGGGGAACACCGGGGAGCTGTTTTTT. Protein: CASSWLAGGNTGELFF. The J gene is TRBJ2-2, the V gene TRBV7-7; 11 nucleotides line up with TRBD2. Germline trimming cut 4 bases from V and 1 base from J; bases unmatched to any gene: 2. The CDR3 has 16 amino acids. Germline CDR1 SSHAT, CDR2 FNYEAQ (reference sequence).

This chain links TRBV4-1 with TRBJ1-3; D ambiguous. The CDR3 consists of 12 residues. Looked up from germline, CDR1 is MGHRA and CDR2 is YSYEKL. Deletions cut 2 bases from V and 8 bases from J, with 7 bases between. In DNA form, the CDR3 reads TGCGCCAGCAGCCAAAATTCTTACACCATATATTTT. Amino acid sequence: CASSQNSYTIYF.

The genes are TRBV19 and TRBJ1-2, with D unclear. This CDR3 is built from 15 residues. Germline assignment: CDR1 LNHDA and CDR2 SQIVND (reference sequence). Trimming shortened V by 3 bases and J by 7 bases, and 18 bases separated the two germline ends. The CDR3 region is CASSIWSVSHSGYTF. The CDR3 coding sequence is TGTGCCAGTAGTATCTGGAGCGTATCCCATAGTGGCTACACCTTC. The whole variable domain, remainder taken from reference TRBV19 and TRBJ1-2, is DGGITQSPKYLFRKEGQNVTLSCEQNLNHDAMYWYRQDPGQGLRLIYYSQIVNDFQKGDIAEGYSVSREKKESFPLTVTSAQKNPTAFYLCASSIWSVSHSGYTFGSGTRLTVV.

The chain is built from TRBV5-1 and TRBJ1-5; no firm D call. Trimming removed 0 bases at V and 7 bases at J, with 8 bases between. From germline, CDR1 is SGHRS and CDR2 YFSETQ. The CDR3 sequence is 13 residues long. The CDR3 is CASSLEAGQPQHF. CDR3 nucleotide sequence: TGCGCCAGCAGCTTGGAGGCAGGCCAGCCCCAGCATTTT. Drawing the rest from reference TRBV5-1 and TRBJ1-5, the complete variable domain is KAGVTQTPRYLIKTRGQQVTLSCSPISGHRSVSWYQQTPGQGLQFLFEYFSETQRNKGNFPGRFSGRQFSNSRSEMNVSTLELGDSALYLCASSLEAGQPQHFGDGTRLSIL.

The rearrangement joins TRBV5-6 to TRBJ2-2; D not certain. The CDR3 covers 13 residues. Trimming took 0 bases from V and 5 from J, leaving 5 bases between them. Germline V lookup: CDR1 SGHDT, CDR2 YYEEEE. The CDR3 region has the DNA TGTGCCAGCAGCTTGGTTACAACCGGGGAGCTGTTTTTT. Translated: CASSLVTTGELFF.

The chain has TRBV13 and TRBJ2-2, with 11 nucleotides matching TRBD2. The CDR3 totals 18 residues. Germline V CDR1 and CDR2: PRHDT, FYEKMQ (reference sequence). Unmatched junction bases numbered 7, after V lost 0 bases and J lost 4 bases. CDR3: CASSLGASGGPRTGELFF. The CDR3 bases are TGTGCCAGCAGCTTAGGGGCTAGCGGGGGGCCGCGCACCGGGGAGCTGTTTTTT.

Only one count was recorded for this clone. The chain links TRBV7-6 to TRBJ2-6, with D perhaps TRBD1 (6 bases). The germline V and J ends were trimmed by 2 bases and 2 bases, with 16 bases remaining between them. This CDR3 is 18 amino acids long. The germline gives CDR1 SGHVS, CDR2 FNYEAQ. The CDR3 DNA follows: TGTGCCAGCAGCTTATCATACAGGGACCCTCCTGGGGCCAACGTCCTGACTTTC. Translation: CASSLSYRDPPGANVLTF.

The CDR3 loop reads CASSLLAGSYEQYV. The CDR3 DNA is TGTGCCAGCAGTTTACTAGCTGGGTCCTACGAGCAGTACGTC. The genes are TRBV27 and TRBJ2-7; TRBD2 might be the D (5 bases). CDR1 and CDR2 (germline): MNHEY, SMNVEV (reference sequence). V shed 2 bases and J shed 1 base, with 9 bases lying between them. The CDR3 has 14 residues.

This chain uses TRBV5-4 with TRBJ1-2; D is possibly TRBD1 (5 bases). V was pared by 0 bases and J by 1 base, with 7 bases between. CDR3 length: 14 amino acids. Germline lookup yields CDR1 SGHNT and CDR2 YYREEE (reference sequence). The CDR3, as DNA: TGTGCCAGCAGCTTGGCGGACAATAACTATGGCTACACCTTC. Translating it yields CASSLADNNYGYTF. Complete variable domain (other parts from reference TRBV5-4 and TRBJ1-2): ETGVTQSPTHLIKTRGQQVTLRCSSQSGHNTVSWYQQALGQGPQFIFQYYREEENGRGNFPPRFSGLQFPNYSSELNVNALELDDSALYLCASSLADNNYGYTFGSGTRLTVV.

This chain links TRBV5-6 with TRBJ1-4, with a weak D call TRBD1 (5 bases). Germline values: CDR1 SGHDT, CDR2 YYEEEE. This CDR3 contains 16 residues. The V and J ends lost 4 bases and 8 bases respectively, with 21 bases between them. In DNA form, the CDR3 reads TGTGCCAGCAGCGCTCGCCCCGGGGGGTCTCGAGAAAAACTGTTTTTT. Translating gives CASSARPGGSREKLFF. Combining the CDR3 with reference TRBV5-6 and TRBJ1-4 gives the whole variable domain DAGVTQSPTHLIKTRGQQVTLRCSPKSGHDTVSWYQQALGQGPQFIFQYYEEEERQRGNFPDRFSGHQFPNYSSELNVNALLLGDSALYLCASSARPGGSREKLFFGSGTQLSVL.

The chain links TRBV30 to TRBJ1-2; the match to TRBD1 covers 8 bases. The CDR3 totals 14 residues. Germline CDR1 and CDR2: GTSNPN and SVGIG (reference sequence). V shed 5 bases and J 7 bases; nucleotides not matched to a gene: 12. This chain's CDR3 is CAWGQGLGFRGYTF. CDR3 coding DNA: TGTGCCTGGGGACAGGGTTTAGGTTTTCGTGGCTACACCTTC.